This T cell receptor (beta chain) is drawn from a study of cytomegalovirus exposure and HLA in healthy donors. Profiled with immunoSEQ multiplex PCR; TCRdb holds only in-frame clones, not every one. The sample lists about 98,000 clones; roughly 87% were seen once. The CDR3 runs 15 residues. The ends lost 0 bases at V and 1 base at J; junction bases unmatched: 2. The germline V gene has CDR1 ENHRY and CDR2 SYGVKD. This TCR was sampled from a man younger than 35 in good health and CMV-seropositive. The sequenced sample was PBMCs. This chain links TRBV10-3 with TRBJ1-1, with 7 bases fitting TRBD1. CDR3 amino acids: CAISESGQSNTEAFF. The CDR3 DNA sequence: TGTGCCATCAGTGAGTCGGGACAGTCGAACACTGAAGCTTTCTTT.